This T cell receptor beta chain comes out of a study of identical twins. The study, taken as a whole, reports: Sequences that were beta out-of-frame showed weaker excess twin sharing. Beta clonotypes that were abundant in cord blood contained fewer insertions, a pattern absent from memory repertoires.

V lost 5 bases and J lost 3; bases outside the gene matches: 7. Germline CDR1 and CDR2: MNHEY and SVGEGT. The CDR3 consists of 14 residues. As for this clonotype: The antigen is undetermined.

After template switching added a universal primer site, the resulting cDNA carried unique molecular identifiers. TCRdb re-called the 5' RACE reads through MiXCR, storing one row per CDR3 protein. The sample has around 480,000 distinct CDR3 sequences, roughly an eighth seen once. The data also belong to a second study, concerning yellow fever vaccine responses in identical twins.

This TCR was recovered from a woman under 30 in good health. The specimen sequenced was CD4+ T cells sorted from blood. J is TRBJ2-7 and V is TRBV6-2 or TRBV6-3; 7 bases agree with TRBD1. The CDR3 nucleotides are TGTGCCAGCAGTCATCCGGGACAGTTCTACGAGCAGTACTTC. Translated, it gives CASSHPGQFYEQYF.